Listed below are T cell receptor beta chains from one sample, sequenced in a study of CD8 T cells in acute hepatitis C reinfection. The table came from immunoSEQ multiplex PCR; TCRdb's copy has only in-frame clones and leaves some out. The table records over 30,000 clones, around 85% of them present only once. Sequenced input: naive CD8+ T cells from PBMCs. The receptors originated from a woman aged 18-29 years who spontaneously cleared hepatitis C infection. Both conserved end residues are part of each CDR3.

TRBJ1-3 | TRBV4-1 | CASSQNLVSGNTIYF
TRBJ1-3 | TRBV7-9 | CASLFSGKGDFGLNTIYF
TRBJ2-7 | TRBV4-1 | CASSQRDRGYEQYF
TRBJ1-1 | TRBV4-1 | CASSQEHHGSNTEAFF
TRBJ2-1 | TRBV2 | CASPIAGPFNEQFF
TRBJ2-7 | TRBV4-2 | CASSPEGLAGAIYEQYF
TRBJ1-2 | TRBV27 | CASSTGEDGYGYTF
TRBJ2-5 | TRBV7-9 | CASSLAQGSLETQYF
TRBJ2-2 | TRBV9 | CASSVDLNTGELFF
TRBJ2-2 | TRBV5-1 | CASSFRDIQPHRELFF
TRBJ2-7 | TRBV7-2 | CASSHAAAIAGVDEQYF
TRBJ2-7 | TRBV15 | CATSPPGLAAYEQYF
TRBJ2-7 | TRBV23-1 | CASSIGTGVFEQYF
TRBJ1-1 | TRBV29-1 | CSAEVGSQGVSTEAFF
TRBJ2-4 | TRBV6-5 | CASSYDAFGSRNIQYF
TRBJ2-1 | TRBV27 | CASSLVAGQSSYNEQFF
TRBJ1-5 | TRBV6-1 | CASSESGYSNQPQHF
TRBJ1-2 | TRBV9 | CASLPGRGPTLHYGYTF
TRBJ2-3 | TRBV6-6 | CASRTGDTQYF
TRBJ2-1 | TRBV7-6 | CASSLESASSYNEQFF
TRBJ1-2 | TRBV11-2 | CASSFWTDSLNYGYTF
TRBJ2-2 | TRBV2 | CASRNGRSGELFF
TRBJ2-1 | TRBV6-1 | CASSERREAANEQFF
TRBJ1-2 | TRBV29-1 | CSVHLGDSNYGYTF
TRBJ2-5 | TRBV2 | CASGTSGSRVGQETQYF
TRBJ2-7 | TRBV7-9 | CASSLIQGPAYEQYF
TRBJ2-7 | TRBV2 | CASNIAHYEQYF
TRBJ2-4 | TRBV2 | CASTPPSEPEGNIQYF
TRBJ2-1 | TRBV29-1 | CSVLSGNTNNEQFF
TRBJ2-1 | TRBV27 | CASGTDEQFF
TRBJ1-5 | TRBV6-5 | CASSYSYLGQPQHF
TRBJ2-1 | TRBV2 | CASSGGNEQFF
TRBJ2-2 | TRBV4-1 | CASSPPGVPASGELFF